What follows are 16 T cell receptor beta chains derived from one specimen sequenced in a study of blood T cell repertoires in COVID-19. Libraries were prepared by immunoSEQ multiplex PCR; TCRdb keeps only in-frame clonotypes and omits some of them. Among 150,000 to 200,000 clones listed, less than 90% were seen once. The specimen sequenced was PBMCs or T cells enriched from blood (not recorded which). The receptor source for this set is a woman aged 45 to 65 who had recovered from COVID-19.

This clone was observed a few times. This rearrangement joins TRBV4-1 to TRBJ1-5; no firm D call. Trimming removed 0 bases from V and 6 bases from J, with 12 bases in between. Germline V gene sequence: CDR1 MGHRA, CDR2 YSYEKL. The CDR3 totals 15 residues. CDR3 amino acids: CASSQDSQVGQPQHF. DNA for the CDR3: TGCGCCAGCAGCCAAGACTCCCAGGTGGGTCAGCCCCAGCATTTT.

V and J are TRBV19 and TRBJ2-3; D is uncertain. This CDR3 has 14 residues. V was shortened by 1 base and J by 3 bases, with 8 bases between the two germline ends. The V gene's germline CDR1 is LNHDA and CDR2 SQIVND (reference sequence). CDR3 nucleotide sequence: TGTGCCAGTAGTATAGGTGTTTCGACAGATACGCAGTATTTT. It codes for CASSIGVSTDTQYF.

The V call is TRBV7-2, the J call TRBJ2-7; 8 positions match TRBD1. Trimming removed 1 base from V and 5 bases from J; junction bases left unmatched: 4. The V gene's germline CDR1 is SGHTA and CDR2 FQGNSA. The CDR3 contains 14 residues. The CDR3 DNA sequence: TGTGCCAGCAGCTTAGACAGGGGGAAAGACGAGCAGTACTTC. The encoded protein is CASSLDRGKDEQYF.

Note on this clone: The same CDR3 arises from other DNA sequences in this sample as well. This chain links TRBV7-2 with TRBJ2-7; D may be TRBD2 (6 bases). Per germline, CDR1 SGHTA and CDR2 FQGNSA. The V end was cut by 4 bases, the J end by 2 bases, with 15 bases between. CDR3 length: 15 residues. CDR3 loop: CASSSPGTGAYEQYF. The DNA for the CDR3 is TGTGCCAGCAGCTCGCCCGGGACTGGGGCCTACGAGCAGTACTTC.

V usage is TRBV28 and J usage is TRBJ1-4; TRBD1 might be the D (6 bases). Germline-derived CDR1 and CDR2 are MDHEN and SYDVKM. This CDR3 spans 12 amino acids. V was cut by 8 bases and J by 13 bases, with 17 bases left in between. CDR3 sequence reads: CASGPWTEGLFF. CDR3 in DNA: TGTGCCAGCGGCCCGTGGACAGAGGGACTGTTTTTT. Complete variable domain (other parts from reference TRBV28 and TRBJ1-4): DVKVTQSSRYLVKRTGEKVFLECVQDMDHENMFWYRQDPGLGLRLIYFSYDVKMKEKGDIPEGYSVSREKKERFSLILESASTNQTSMYLCASGPWTEGLFFGSGTQLSVL.

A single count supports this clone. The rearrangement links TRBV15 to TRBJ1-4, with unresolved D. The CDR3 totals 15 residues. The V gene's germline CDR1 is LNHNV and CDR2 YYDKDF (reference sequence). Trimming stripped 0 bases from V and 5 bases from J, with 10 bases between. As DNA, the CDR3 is TGTGCCACCAGCAGAGACCCCAGCGGGAATGAAAAACTGTTTTTT. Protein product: CATSRDPSGNEKLFF.

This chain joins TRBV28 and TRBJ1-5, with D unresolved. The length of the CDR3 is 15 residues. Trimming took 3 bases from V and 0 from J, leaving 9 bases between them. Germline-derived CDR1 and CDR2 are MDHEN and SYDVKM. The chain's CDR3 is CASSLALNSNQPQHF. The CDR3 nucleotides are TGTGCCAGCAGTTTGGCTCTTAATAGCAATCAGCCCCAGCATTTT.

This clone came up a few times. The CDR3 loop reads CASSSGQGIPGELFF. The CDR3 DNA sequence: TGTGCCAGCAGCTCCGGACAGGGCATACCCGGGGAGCTGTTTTTT. V is TRBV5-4 and J is TRBJ2-2, with 8 bases that match TRBD1. In germline, CDR1 is SGHNT, CDR2 YYREEE (reference sequence). The length of the CDR3 is 15 residues. The V gene end was trimmed by 3 bases and the J gene end by 6 bases; junction bases not matched to a gene: 7.

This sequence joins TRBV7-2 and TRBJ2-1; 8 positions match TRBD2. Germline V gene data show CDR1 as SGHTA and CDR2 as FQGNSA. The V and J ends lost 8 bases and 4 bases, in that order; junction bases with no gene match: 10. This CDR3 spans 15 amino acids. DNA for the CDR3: TGTGCCAGCGAACGGGGTAGCGGGACGTACAATGAGCAGTTCTTC. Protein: CASERGSGTYNEQFF.

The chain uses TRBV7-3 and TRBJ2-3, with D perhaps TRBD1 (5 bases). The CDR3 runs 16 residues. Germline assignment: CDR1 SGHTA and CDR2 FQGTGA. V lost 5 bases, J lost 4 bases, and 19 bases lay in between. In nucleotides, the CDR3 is TGTGCCAGCAGCCAAGGGTCAGGGATTCACCCAGATACGCAGTATTTT. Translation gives CASSQGSGIHPDTQYF.

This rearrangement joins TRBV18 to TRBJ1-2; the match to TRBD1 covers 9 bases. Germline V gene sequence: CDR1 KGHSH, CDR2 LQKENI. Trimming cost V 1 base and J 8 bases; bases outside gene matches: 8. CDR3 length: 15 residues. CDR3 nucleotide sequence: TGTGCCAGCTCACCACAACCGGGACAGGGTTACGGCTACACCTTC. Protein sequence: CASSPQPGQGYGYTF.

CDR3 amino acids: CASTVTVGWELFF. CDR3 DNA: TGTGCCAGCACGGTGACAGTGGGGTGGGAGCTGTTTTTT. This chain uses TRBV6-5 with TRBJ2-2, with D possibly matching TRBD1 (5 bases). This CDR3 is built from 13 residues. Germline V gene data show CDR1 as MNHEY and CDR2 as SVGAGI. V was shortened by 7 bases and J by 9 bases, with 15 bases between the two germline ends.

CDR3 coding DNA: TGTGCCAGCAGTGAAGCGTGGGCGAACACTGAAGCTTTCTTT. Residues: CASSEAWANTEAFF. V usage is TRBV2 and J usage is TRBJ1-1; D unclear. CDR3 size: 14 residues. CDR1 SNHLY and CDR2 FYNNEI come from the germline V gene. V was shortened by 0 bases and J by 1 base, with 6 bases between the two germline ends.

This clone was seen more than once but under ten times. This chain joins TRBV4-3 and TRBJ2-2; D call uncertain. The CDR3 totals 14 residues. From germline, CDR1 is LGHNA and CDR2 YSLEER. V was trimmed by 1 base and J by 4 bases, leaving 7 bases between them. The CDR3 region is CASSQGIFTGELFF. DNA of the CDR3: TGCGCCAGCAGCCAAGGTATCTTCACCGGGGAGCTGTTTTTT.

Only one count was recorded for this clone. This CDR3 is CASSQEGTSGGTDTQYF. CDR3 sequence (DNA): TGCGCCAGCAGCCAAGAAGGGACTAGCGGGGGCACAGATACGCAGTATTTT. This sequence joins TRBV4-3 and TRBJ2-3; 13 bases agree with TRBD2. CDR1 and CDR2 from the germline V gene are LGHNA and YSLEER. The CDR3 has 17 amino acids. V trimming: 0 bases; J trimming: 1 base; junction bases outside the gene matches: 1.

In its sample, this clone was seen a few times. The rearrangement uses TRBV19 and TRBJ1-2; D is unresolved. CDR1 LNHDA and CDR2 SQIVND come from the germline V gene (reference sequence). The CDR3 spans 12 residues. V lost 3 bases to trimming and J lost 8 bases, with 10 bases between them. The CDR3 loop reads CASSMSGNGYTF. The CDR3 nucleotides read TGTGCCAGTAGTATGTCGGGGAACGGCTACACCTTC.